The sequence of this T cell receptor beta chain was determined in a study of identical twins. The CDR3 spans 12 residues. The V end was cut by 0 bases, the J end by 7 bases, with 6 bases between. With respect to this clonotype: Antigen specificity is unknown.

TCRdb recomputed calls from the 5' RACE reads with MiXCR, one row per CDR3 protein. The table includes 400,000 to 600,000 distinct CDR3 sequences, approximately 20% detected once. Study-wide findings and caveats: Insertions were reduced in abundant cord blood beta clonotypes but not in memory repertoires.

This sample also belongs to another study, concerning yellow fever vaccine responses in identical twins.

The receptor was isolated from a woman aged 18 to 35 in good health. Sequenced sample: CD4+ T cells sorted from blood. This chain joins TRBV12-3 or TRBV12-4 and TRBJ1-2; D is possibly TRBD1 (5 bases). The CDR3, as DNA: TGTGCCAGCAGTTTAGCAGGGGTTGGCTACACCTTC. Encoded protein: CASSLAGVGYTF.